This T cell receptor (beta chain) is drawn from a study of cytomegalovirus exposure and HLA in healthy donors. Background on the study: Earlier findings included some 100 million unique TCR beta sequences obtained from some 180 million T cells.

This PCR relied on a set of 60 Vbeta primers and 13 Jbeta primers. The repertoire was sequenced with immunoSEQ multiplex PCR; TCRdb's copy has only in-frame clones and lacks some. The data contain 90,000 to 110,000 clones, 78% of them singletons. J was trimmed by 3 bases and V by 7 bases; bases with no gene match: 12. This CDR3 is built from 16 residues. Germline loops: CDR1 PRHDT, CDR2 FYEKMQ (reference sequence). Broader study findings: Overall, approximately 180 TCR beta chains were annotated as cytomegalovirus-associated. The number of N-insertions in an Asian-associated ancestry cluster was reportedly below the approximately 600-donor mean in a later analysis.

This clone was counted a single time. Its antigen is not identified. The sequence was obtained from a man aged 30-40 years in good health and CMV-seronegative. Sequenced: PBMCs. V usage is TRBV13 and J usage is TRBJ2-3; 8 nucleotides align to TRBD2. The DNA of the CDR3 is TGTGCCAGCATCGGGCCCGGACTAGCTTTGACAGATACGCAGTATTTT. Its protein product is CASIGPGLALTDTQYF.